Listed below are T cell receptor beta chains from one sample, sequenced in a study of OX40 agonist ivuxolimab in advanced cancers. Sequencing used immunoSEQ multiplex PCR; TCRdb keeps in-frame clones, though not all of them. The table has about 36,000 clones, nearly 80% seen once. Sequenced here: CD4+ or CD8+ T cells sorted from blood, sampled in a trial of the OX40 agonist ivuxolimab. These receptors originate from an adult with an advanced solid tumor such as melanoma, head and neck, liver or kidney cancer. Each CDR3 is given with its conserved first and last residue. D genes are given only for firm matches. Clone size appears in some rows only: once, few, many, or a class for an expanded clone.

d_call	v_call	j_call	clone_size	cdr3_nt	cdr3_aa
TRBD2	TRBV19	TRBJ2-3	few	TGTGCCAGTAGTATAGTCGGGCGGGAGGGCCGACCAGATACGCAGTATTTT	CASSIVGREGRPDTQYF
-	TRBV9	TRBJ2-7	-	TGTGCCAGCAGCCCCCAGGAGCGGCTCTACGAGCAGTACTTC	CASSPQERLYEQYF
TRBD2	TRBV29-1	TRBJ2-1	-	TGCAGCGTTGAACGGGAGGCGGGGGGTGAGCAGTTCTTC	CSVEREAGGEQFF
TRBD1	TRBV10-3	TRBJ2-7	-	TGTGCCATCAGTAACCCGGGACAGGGGGTTAGCTCCTACGAGCAGTACTTC	CAISNPGQGVSSYEQYF
TRBD2	TRBV7-6	TRBJ2-1	-	TGTGCCAGCAGCTTAGTGGGACTAGCGGGCCGAAGCTCCTACAATGAGCAGTTCTTC	CASSLVGLAGRSSYNEQFF
-	TRBV5-1	TRBJ2-1	-	TGCGCCAGCAGCTTGGCTGAGCGGGCGCCCGTGGGTGAGCAGTTCTTC	CASSLAERAPVGEQFF
-	TRBV27	TRBJ2-5	few	TGTGCCAGCAGCTGGGGGCCTCTGCAGACCCAGTACTTC	CASSWGPLQTQYF
-	TRBV28	TRBJ2-7	-	TGTGCCAGCAGTCTCTTACAGGGCTACGAGCAGTACTTC	CASSLLQGYEQYF
-	TRBV6-5	TRBJ2-3	-	TGTGCCAGCCGCGGGGGCAGGTCAGATACGCAGTATTTT	CASRGGRSDTQYF
TRBD2	TRBV7-2	TRBJ2-7	-	TGTGCCATCCAGCGGGAGTCGTACGAGCAGTACTTC	CAIQRESYEQYF
-	TRBV9	TRBJ2-2	-	TGTGCCAGCAGCGGCCTCGACGGGCTGCGTGCGAACACCGGGGAGCTGTTTTTT	CASSGLDGLRANTGELFF
TRBD1	TRBV2	TRBJ1-3	-	TGTGCCAGCAGCCGACAGGGATCTGGAAACACCATATATTTT	CASSRQGSGNTIYF
-	TRBV6-6	TRBJ1-1	-	TGTGCCAGCAGACCAGAAGCAGTCCGAGGCACTGAAGCTTTCTTT	CASRPEAVRGTEAFF
TRBD1	TRBV6-5	TRBJ1-4	-	TGTGCCAGCAGTTACCGGAAACCGGACAGGAATGAAAAACTGTTTTTT	CASSYRKPDRNEKLFF
-	TRBV6-5	TRBJ1-5	-	TGTGCCAGCAGTTACTCGCGGTCTTATCAGCCCCAGCATTTT	CASSYSRSYQPQHF